These 13 T cell receptor beta chains came from one sample sequenced in a study of tumor-infiltrating lymphocytes in localized non-small cell lung cancer. TCRdb keeps only in-frame clones here, not all; method: immunoSEQ multiplex PCR. The sample includes about 7,200 clones, less than 80% seen only once; the top ten take approximately 13%. Specimen: lung tumor tissue. The receptors shown here come from a human donor with non-small cell lung cancer.

The genes are TRBV18 and TRBJ1-5, with TRBD1 identical over 7 bases. V lost 3 bases, J lost 3 bases, and 5 bases stayed unmatched. The CDR3 has 15 amino acids. Germline-derived CDR1 and CDR2 are KGHSH and LQKENI. For the CDR3, the DNA is TGTGCCAGCTCACCCATGGGGACAGACAATCAGCCCCAGCATTTT. Translation gives CASSPMGTDNQPQHF.

For the CDR3, the DNA is TGTGCCAGCAGCTTAGACGGAGGGACTACATACGAGCAGTACTTC. Its translation: CASSLDGGTTYEQYF. This rearrangement joins TRBV11-1 to TRBJ2-7; 7 bases are shared with TRBD2. With 1 base clipped from V and 4 bases from J, the junction kept 7 bases outside the gene matches. The CDR3 runs 15 residues. From germline, CDR1 is SGHAT and CDR2 FQDESV (reference sequence).

This clone was seen more than once but under ten times. The CDR3 loop is CASSQIQAILSGNTIYF. CDR3 in DNA: TGCGCCAGCAGCCAAATCCAGGCGATCCTCTCTGGAAACACCATATATTTT. The chain combines TRBV4-1 with TRBJ1-3; D gene uncertain. Per the germline V gene, CDR1 is MGHRA and CDR2 is YSYEKL. The CDR3 totals 17 residues. The V gene lost 2 bases and the J gene lost 0 bases, with 14 bases spanning the gap.

The V call is TRBV30, the J call TRBJ1-3, with D maybe TRBD1 (5 bases). Per germline, CDR1 GTSNPN and CDR2 SVGIG (reference sequence). CDR3 length: 13 amino acids. V lost 2 bases and J 4 bases, leaving 9 bases between the germline ends. In nucleotides, the CDR3 is TGTGCCTGGAGTCGGGGCATCGGAAACACCATATATTTT. This sequence encodes CAWSRGIGNTIYF.

This clone was picked up one time. The V and J genes are TRBV28 and TRBJ1-5; maybe TRBD1 (5 bases). Germline V gene data show CDR1 as MDHEN and CDR2 as SYDVKM. The CDR3 loop spans 16 amino acids. Trimming took 4 bases from V and 0 from J, leaving 13 bases between them. The CDR3 nucleotides are TGTGCCAGCAGTTCGACAGCCATGTATAGCAATCAGCCCCAGCATTTT. Protein sequence: CASSSTAMYSNQPQHF.

This clone occurred a few times. The chain has TRBV5-8 and TRBJ1-5; 9 bases line up with TRBD1. V dropped 4 bases and J dropped 7; count of bases not matched to a gene: 9. The germline gives CDR1 SGHTS, CDR2 YDEGEE. The CDR3 runs 15 residues. CDR3 in DNA: TGTGCCAGCAGCACGGGACAGGGCGATCGGCAGCCCCAGCATTTT. This sequence encodes CASSTGQGDRQPQHF.

The chain has TRBV27 and TRBJ2-1, with unresolved D. This CDR3 has 13 amino acids. Germline loops: CDR1 MNHEY, CDR2 SMNVEV (reference sequence). V was clipped by 3 bases and J by 8 bases, with 11 bases between them. This CDR3 is CASSFGYADEQFF. In nucleotides, the CDR3 is TGTGCCAGCAGTTTTGGATACGCAGATGAGCAGTTCTTC.

The V and J genes are TRBV9 and TRBJ2-7; D not certain. V was clipped by 3 bases and J by 5 bases, with 9 bases between them. Looked up from germline, CDR1 is SGDLS and CDR2 is YYNGEE. The CDR3 has 12 residues. The CDR3 DNA sequence: TGTGCCAGCAGCGGCCGTACAGACGAGCAGTACTTC. Protein sequence: CASSGRTDEQYF.

V is TRBV29-1 and J is TRBJ2-1, with a tentative D call TRBD2 (5 bases). Germline CDR1 reads SQVTM; CDR2 reads ANQGSEA. Trimming took off 1 base at V and 5 bases at J, with 15 bases between the two ends. The CDR3 is 15 amino acids. The CDR3 DNA sequence: TGCAGCGTTGAAGGGACGGCCTGGGGAGACAATGAGCAGTTCTTC. Its protein product is CSVEGTAWGDNEQFF.

The chain joins TRBV6-9 to TRBJ2-2; D is ambiguous. Germline V CDR1 and CDR2: MNHGY, SVAAGI. This CDR3 has 14 amino acids. V was pared by 4 bases and J by 5 bases, with 11 bases between. The CDR3 protein is CASSSLPVTGELFF. The CDR3, as DNA: TGTGCCAGCAGTTCGCTCCCAGTGACCGGGGAGCTGTTTTTT.

By share, this clone ranks as medium-sized. The V and J genes are TRBV5-6 and TRBJ2-3; D is ambiguous. The germline V gene encodes CDR1 SGHDT and CDR2 YYEEEE. CDR3 length equals 13 residues. V lost 3 bases to trimming and J lost 6 bases, with 11 bases between them. Here the CDR3 DNA reads TGTGCCAGCAGCTATTTCCACGGGGATACGCAGTATTTT. Its protein product is CASSYFHGDTQYF.

Only a few counts were recorded for this clone. This rearrangement joins TRBV7-9 to TRBJ1-2; D is unresolved. The CDR3 totals 13 residues. Deletions cut 1 base from V and 6 bases from J, with 9 bases between. Germline V lookup: CDR1 SEHNR, CDR2 FQNEAQ (reference sequence). CDR3 amino acids: CASSLDPQNGYTF. CDR3 sequence (DNA): TGTGCCAGCAGCTTAGACCCCCAGAATGGCTACACCTTC.

The rearrangement links TRBV11-2 to TRBJ1-2; the match to TRBD1 covers 8 bases. Trimming at V came to 1 base and at J to 5 bases, leaving 3 bases not matched to a gene. Germline V gene data show CDR1 as SGHAT and CDR2 as FQNNGV. This CDR3 comprises 14 residues. The CDR3 DNA reads as TGTGCCAGCAGCTTAGGGACAGGGCGTTATGGCTACACCTTC. It is translated as CASSLGTGRYGYTF.